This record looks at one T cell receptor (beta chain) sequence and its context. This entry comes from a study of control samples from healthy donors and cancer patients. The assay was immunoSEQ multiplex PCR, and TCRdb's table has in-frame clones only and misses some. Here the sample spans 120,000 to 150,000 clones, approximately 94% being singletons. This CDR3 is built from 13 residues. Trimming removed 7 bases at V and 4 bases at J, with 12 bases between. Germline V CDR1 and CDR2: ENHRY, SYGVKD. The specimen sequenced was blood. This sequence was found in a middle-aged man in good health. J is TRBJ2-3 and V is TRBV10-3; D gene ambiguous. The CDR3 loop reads CAITEGISDTQYF. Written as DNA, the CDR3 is TGTGCCATCACCGAAGGGATATCAGATACGCAGTATTTT.